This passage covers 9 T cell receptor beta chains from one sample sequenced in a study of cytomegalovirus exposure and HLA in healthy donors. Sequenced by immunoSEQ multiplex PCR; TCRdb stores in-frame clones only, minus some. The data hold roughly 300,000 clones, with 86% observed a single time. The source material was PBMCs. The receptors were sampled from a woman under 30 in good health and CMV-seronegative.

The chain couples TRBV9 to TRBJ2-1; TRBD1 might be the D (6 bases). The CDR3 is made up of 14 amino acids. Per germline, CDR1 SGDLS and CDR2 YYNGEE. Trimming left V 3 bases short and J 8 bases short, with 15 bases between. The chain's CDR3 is CASSARTGRDEQFF. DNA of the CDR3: TGTGCCAGCAGCGCCAGAACAGGGCGGGATGAGCAGTTCTTC.

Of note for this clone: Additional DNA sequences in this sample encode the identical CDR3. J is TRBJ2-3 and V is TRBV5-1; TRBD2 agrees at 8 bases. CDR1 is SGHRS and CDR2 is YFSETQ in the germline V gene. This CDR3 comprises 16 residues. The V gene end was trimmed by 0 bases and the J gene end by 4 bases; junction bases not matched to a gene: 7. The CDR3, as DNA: TGCGCCAGCAGCTTGGTGCCGGCGGGAGGAGCAGATACGCAGTATTTT. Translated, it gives CASSLVPAGGADTQYF.

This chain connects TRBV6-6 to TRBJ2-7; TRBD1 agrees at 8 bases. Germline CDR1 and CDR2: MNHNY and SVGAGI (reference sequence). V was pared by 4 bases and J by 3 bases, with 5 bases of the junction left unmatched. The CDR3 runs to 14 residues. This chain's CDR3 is CASSSGGEDYEQYF. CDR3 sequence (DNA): TGTGCCAGCAGTTCAGGGGGCGAGGACTACGAGCAGTACTTC.

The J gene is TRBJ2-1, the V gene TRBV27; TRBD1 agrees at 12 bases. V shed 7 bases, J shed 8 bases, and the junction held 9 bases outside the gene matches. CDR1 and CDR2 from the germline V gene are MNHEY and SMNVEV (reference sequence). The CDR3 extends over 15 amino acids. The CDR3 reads CASTPGTGGTYEQFF. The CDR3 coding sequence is TGTGCCAGCACCCCCGGGACAGGGGGCACATATGAGCAGTTCTTC.

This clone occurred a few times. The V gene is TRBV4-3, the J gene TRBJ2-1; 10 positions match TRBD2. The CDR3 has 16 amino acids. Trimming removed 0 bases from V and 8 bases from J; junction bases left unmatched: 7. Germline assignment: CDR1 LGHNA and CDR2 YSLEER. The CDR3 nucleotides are TGCGCCAGCAGCCAAGATTGGGCTAGCGGGAGCTATGAGCAGTTCTTC. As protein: CASSQDWASGSYEQFF.

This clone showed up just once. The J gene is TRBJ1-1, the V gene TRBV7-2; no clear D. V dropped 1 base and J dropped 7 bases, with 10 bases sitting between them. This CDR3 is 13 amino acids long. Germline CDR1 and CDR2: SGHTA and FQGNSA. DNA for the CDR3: TGTGCCAGCAGCTTAGGTTCAGGCTTTGAAGCTTTCTTT. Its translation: CASSLGSGFEAFF.

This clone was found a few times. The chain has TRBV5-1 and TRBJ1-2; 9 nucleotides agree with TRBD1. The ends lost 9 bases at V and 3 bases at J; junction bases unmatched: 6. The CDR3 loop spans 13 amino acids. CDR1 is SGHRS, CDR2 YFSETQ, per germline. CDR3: CATTGGTDYGYTF. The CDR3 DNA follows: TGCGCCACCACAGGGGGCACGGACTATGGCTACACCTTC.

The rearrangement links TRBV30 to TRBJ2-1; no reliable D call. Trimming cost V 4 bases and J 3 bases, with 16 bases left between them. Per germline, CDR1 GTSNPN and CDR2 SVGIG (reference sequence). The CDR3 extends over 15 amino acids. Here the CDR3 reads CAWKDSRVDYNEQFF. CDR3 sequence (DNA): TGTGCCTGGAAGGATTCACGGGTCGACTACAATGAGCAGTTCTTC.

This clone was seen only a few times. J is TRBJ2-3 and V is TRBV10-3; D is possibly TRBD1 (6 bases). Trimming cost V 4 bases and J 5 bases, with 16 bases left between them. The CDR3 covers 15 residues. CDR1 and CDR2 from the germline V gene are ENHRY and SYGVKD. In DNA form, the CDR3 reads TGTGCCATCAGTGCGAGGTTGGGGGCGGGAGATACGCAGTATTTT. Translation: CAISARLGAGDTQYF.